These T cell receptor beta chains were read from a single sample in a study of blood T cell repertoires in COVID-19. TCRdb's copy holds only in-frame clones and misses some; the assay was immunoSEQ multiplex PCR. The sample holds more than 95,000 clones; 82% are singletons and the top ten take about 18%. What was sequenced was peripheral blood. The receptors here all came from an elderly man with acute or convalescent COVID-19. Each CDR3 is given with its conserved first and last residue. D genes are given only for firm matches. Not all rows give a size; the values are once, few, many and, for expanded clones, a class.

>TRBV5-1|TRBJ1-1|few|TRBD1|15
CASSKLQGANTEAFF
TGCGCCAGCAGCAAACTACAGGGGGCGAACACTGAAGCTTTCTTT
>TRBV7-2|TRBJ1-6|many|-|12
CATLSGASPLHF
TGTGCCACTCTTTCGGGAGCCTCACCCCTCCACTTT
>TRBV4-3|TRBJ2-1|-|TRBD2|16
CASSQDAQRGYNEQFF
TGCGCCAGCAGCCAAGATGCCCAGCGGGGCTACAATGAGCAGTTCTTC
>TRBV9|TRBJ2-7|-|-|12
CASSVSGAEQYF
TGTGCCAGCAGCGTAAGTGGGGCCGAGCAGTACTTC
>TRBV28|TRBJ2-7|-|TRBD2|16
CASSQLSGGLVYEQYF
TGTGCCAGCAGTCAACTCTCGGGGGGGCTTGTGTACGAGCAGTACTTC
>TRBV27|TRBJ2-2|-|-|14
CASSLSPFTGELFF
TGTGCCAGCAGTTTATCTCCCTTCACCGGGGAGCTGTTTTTT
>TRBV7-2|TRBJ2-1|-|TRBD2|17
CASSLGGAGGRYNEQFF
TGTGCCAGCAGCTTAGGCGGAGCGGGGGGGCGGTACAATGAGCAGTTCTTC
>TRBV29-1|TRBJ1-2|-|TRBD1|13
CSVPDRGKDGYTF
TGCAGCGTCCCGGACAGGGGGAAAGATGGCTACACCTTC
>TRBV28|TRBJ1-5|-|TRBD1|13
CASRPGGNQPQHF
TGTGCCAGCAGGCCAGGGGGGAATCAGCCCCAGCATTTT
>TRBV18|TRBJ1-6|-|-|13
CASSPIRDSPLHF
TGTGCCAGCTCACCTATACGAGATTCACCCCTCCACTTT
>TRBV6-5|TRBJ2-1|-|-|13
CASSLADYNEQFF
TGTGCCAGTAGTTTGGCGGACTACAATGAGCAGTTCTTC
>TRBV7-8|TRBJ2-2|-|-|15
CASSLARGSTGELFF
TGTGCCAGCAGCTTAGCGCGAGGGTCGACCGGGGAGCTGTTTTTT
>TRBV12-5|TRBJ1-6|-|-|18
CASGLPPNRTAPNSPLHF
TGTGCTAGTGGTTTGCCTCCAAATCGGACAGCCCCGAATTCACCCCTCCACTTT
>TRBV7-9|TRBJ1-2|-|TRBD1|14
CASIAGTGDYGYTF
TGTGCCAGCATCGCCGGGACAGGGGACTATGGCTACACCTTC
>TRBV5-1|TRBJ2-5|-|-|14
CASSLRAQGETQYF
TGCGCCAGCAGCCTACGAGCGCAGGGAGAGACCCAGTACTTC
>TRBV9|TRBJ2-1|-|-|16
CASSPSPVAAGNEQFF
TGTGCCAGCAGCCCGAGCCCGGTGGCGGCGGGCAATGAGCAGTTCTTC
>TRBV5-4|TRBJ2-7|few|-|11
CASSLAYEQYF
TGTGCCAGCAGCCTTGCCTACGAGCAGTACTTC
>TRBV3-1/TRBV3-2|TRBJ1-1|-|-|14
CASSQELRKGEAFF
TGTGCCAGCAGCCAGGAACTCAGGAAAGGTGAAGCTTTCTTT
>TRBV3-1/TRBV3-2|TRBJ2-7|few|-|15
CASSQGPAQGNEQYF
TGTGCCAGCAGCCAAGGTCCGGCCCAGGGGAACGAGCAGTACTTC
>TRBV30|TRBJ2-2|-|TRBD2|15
CASHGGVGNTGELFF
TGTGCCTCTCATGGGGGGGTGGGTAACACCGGGGAGCTGTTTTTT
>TRBV6-4|TRBJ2-1|once|-|15
CASRQRASANNEQFF
TGTGCCAGCAGGCAGCGGGCTAGCGCTAACAATGAGCAGTTCTTC
>TRBV2|TRBJ1-5|-|-|14
CASTGRGGYQPQHF
TGTGCCAGCACCGGTCGGGGGGGGTATCAGCCCCAGCATTTT
>TRBV5-1|TRBJ1-4|-|TRBD1|16
CASSVTGWGRDEKLFF
TGCGCCAGCAGCGTGACAGGGTGGGGCAGGGATGAAAAACTGTTTTTT
>TRBV30|TRBJ2-3|-|-|15
CAWRFNGPSTDTQYF
TGTGCCTGGAGGTTTAATGGGCCTAGCACAGATACGCAGTATTTT
>TRBV7-2|TRBJ2-5|-|TRBD1|16
CASRPFGQANQETQYF
TGTGCCAGCAGGCCCTTTGGACAGGCCAACCAAGAGACCCAGTACTTC
>TRBV28|TRBJ2-5|-|-|13
CASSLRVQETQYF
TGTGCCAGCAGTTTAAGAGTCCAAGAGACCCAGTACTTC
>TRBV9|TRBJ1-4|once|TRBD1|13
CASSTDREEAEVF
TGTGCCAGCAGCACGGACAGGGAAGAGGCCGAAGTTTTT
>TRBV4-2|TRBJ1-4|-|TRBD1|16
CASSQTPGGPNEKLFF
TGTGCCAGCAGCCAAACTCCAGGGGGGCCTAATGAAAAACTGTTTTTT
>TRBV18|TRBJ1-4|-|TRBD1|14
CASSPTGNVEKLFF
TGTGCCAGCTCACCGACAGGGAATGTTGAAAAACTGTTTTTT
>TRBV4-1|TRBJ1-2|-|TRBD1|18
CASSQFDRGWNLNYGYTF
TGCGCCAGCAGCCAGTTCGACAGGGGCTGGAACCTAAACTATGGCTACACCTTC
>TRBV10-1|TRBJ2-5|-|-|13
CASSGEIQETQYF
TGCGCCAGCAGTGGGGAGATCCAAGAGACCCAGTACTTC
>TRBV28|TRBJ2-1|once|-|14
CASSVAKGYNEQFF
TGTGCCAGCAGTGTAGCGAAAGGTTACAATGAGCAGTTCTTC
>TRBV30|TRBJ2-7|-|TRBD2|18
CAWSGARGLAGAGYEQYF
TGTGCCTGGAGTGGGGCGAGGGGACTAGCGGGAGCAGGGTACGAGCAGTACTTC
>TRBV11-2|TRBJ2-7|-|-|13
CASSAGHPYEQYF
TGTGCCAGCAGCGCGGGGCACCCCTACGAGCAGTACTTC
>TRBV5-4|TRBJ2-1|-|TRBD2|17
CASSLDSGGAPYNEQFF
TGTGCCAGCAGCTTGGATAGCGGGGGGGCACCCTACAATGAGCAGTTCTTC
>TRBV28|TRBJ1-5|-|-|15
CASSTGAYSNQPQHF
TGTGCCAGCAGTACGGGTGCATATAGCAATCAGCCCCAGCATTTT
>TRBV4-3|TRBJ1-2|-|-|18
CASSQDRSLQTRSYGYTF
TGCGCCAGCAGCCAGGACAGATCCCTCCAGACCAGGAGCTATGGCTACACCTTC